Each of the 10 T cell receptor beta chains below was sequenced from the same sample in a study of a mutant IDH1 vaccine in newly diagnosed glioma. Time point in this sample: baseline, week 1 (first vaccination visit). Specified treatment: pre-vaccination baseline after standard-of-care therapy. Assay: immunoSEQ multiplex PCR; the TCRdb copy retains only in-frame clones and omits some. This table has approximately 88,000 clones, roughly 78% appearing once. The specimen comprised PBMCs, sampled from a glioma patient treated with radiotherapy, temozolomide or both. The source is a man between 35 and 55 years old with glioma.

The chain recombines TRBV7-2 with TRBJ1-5; 8 bases are shared with TRBD1. The length of the CDR3 is 16 residues. Germline lookup yields CDR1 SGHTA and CDR2 FQGNSA. The junction had 11 bases not matched to a gene; V was cut back by 4 bases and J by 6 bases. DNA of the CDR3: TGTGCCAGCAGCTCTTGGACAGGGATGATTGGTCAGCCCCAGCATTTT. It encodes CASSSWTGMIGQPQHF.

The chain combines TRBV6-1 with TRBJ2-7, with D tentatively TRBD1 or TRBD2 (5 bases each). V lost 0 bases, J lost 3 bases, and 15 bases lay in between. The germline V gene encodes CDR1 MNHNS and CDR2 SASEGT. The CDR3 length is 16 residues. The CDR3 DNA follows: TGTGCCAGCAGTGAAGCGCTGGGACGGGCCCTCTACGAGCAGTACTTC. It encodes CASSEALGRALYEQYF.

The chain links TRBV18 to TRBJ1-1; 10 bases map to TRBD1. The V segment lost 3 bases and the J segment 5 bases; nucleotides outside the gene matches: 6. In germline, CDR1 is KGHSH, CDR2 LQKENI. The length of the CDR3 is 15 residues. The CDR3 protein is CASSPGQGEGTEAFF. The DNA of the CDR3 is TGTGCCAGCTCACCCGGACAGGGGGAGGGGACTGAAGCTTTCTTT. The entire variable domain, with the rest obtained from reference TRBV18 and TRBJ1-1, is as follows: NAGVMQNPRHLVRRRGQEARLRCSPMKGHSHVYWYRQLPEEGLKFMVYLQKENIIDESGMPKERFSAEFPKEGPSILRIQQVVRGDSAAYFCASSPGQGEGTEAFFGQGTRLTVV.

The chain carries TRBV28 and TRBJ1-5; TRBD1 aligns across 8 bases. Trimming cost V 6 bases and J 3 bases; bases outside gene matches: 10. CDR3 length: 16 amino acids. The germline CDR1 and CDR2 sequences are MDHEN and SYDVKM. CDR3 nucleotide sequence: TGTGCCAGCAGGGGGAACCAGGGGGCTGTCAATCAGCCCCAGCATTTT. Translating it yields CASRGNQGAVNQPQHF. Using reference TRBV28 and TRBJ1-5 for the parts outside the CDR3, the full variable domain is DVKVTQSSRYLVKRTGEKVFLECVQDMDHENMFWYRQDPGLGLRLIYFSYDVKMKEKGDIPEGYSVSREKKERFSLILESASTNQTSMYLCASRGNQGAVNQPQHFGDGTRLSIL.

The V and J genes are TRBV5-1 and TRBJ2-7; D remains ambiguous. Looked up from germline, CDR1 is SGHRS and CDR2 is YFSETQ. The CDR3 covers 13 residues. The germline V and J ends were trimmed by 0 bases and 4 bases, with 8 bases remaining between them. The CDR3 region is CASSLAQAYEQYF. The CDR3 nucleotides are TGCGCCAGCAGCTTGGCCCAGGCGTACGAGCAGTACTTC.

DNA of the CDR3: TGTGCCAGCAGCTCAACCCCTCGGGGCCGCGCGGTGAGCTCCTACAATGAGCAGTTCTTC. It translates to CASSSTPRGRAVSSYNEQFF. The chain uses TRBV13 and TRBJ2-1; D tentatively fits TRBD1 or TRBD2 (5 bases each). Per the germline V gene, CDR1 is PRHDT and CDR2 is FYEKMQ (reference sequence). The CDR3 has 20 residues. Between the trimmed V and J ends, which lost 4 bases and 0 bases, there was a span of 25 bases.

The CDR3 DNA follows: TGCACCAGCAGCCAAGCTAGCGGGAAGACCGACAAAACAGATACGCAGTATTTT. This codes for CTSSQASGKTDKTDTQYF. The chain combines TRBV1 with TRBJ2-3; the D segment call TRBD2 is taken from the table without a DNA check. TRBV1 is marked as a pseudogene. The CDR3 runs to 18 residues.

This clone has only a few counts. The rearrangement uses TRBV9 and TRBJ1-4; D unclear. Deletions cut 4 bases from V and 0 bases from J, with 16 bases between. The germline gives CDR1 SGDLS, CDR2 YYNGEE. There are 17 residues in the CDR3. The CDR3 DNA reads TGTGCCAGCAGCCCTTTCGACTATCTCTCAACTAATGAAAAACTGTTTTTT. Translating gives CASSPFDYLSTNEKLFF.

The CDR3 spells CASSAGQESGELFF. CDR3 DNA: TGTGCCAGCTCCGCTGGACAGGAAAGCGGGGAGCTGTTTTTT. This chain links TRBV2 with TRBJ2-2; 7 bases match TRBD1. The CDR3 consists of 14 residues. Unmatched junction bases numbered 10, after V lost 8 bases and J lost 7 bases. The germline gives CDR1 SNHLY, CDR2 FYNNEI.

The rearrangement uses TRBV30 and TRBJ1-5; possible D gene TRBD1, 6 bases. The germline gives CDR1 GTSNPN, CDR2 SVGIG (reference sequence). Trimming cost V 2 bases and J 2 bases, with 10 bases left between them. The CDR3 is 14 residues long. CDR3 region: CAWSKPGGNQPQHF. In DNA, the CDR3 is TGTGCCTGGAGTAAGCCAGGGGGCAATCAGCCCCAGCATTTT.